This T cell receptor (beta chain) was observed in a study of regulatory T cells in long-lasting Graves disease. Findings of the study overall: Newly diagnosed patients had higher TCR diversity than persistent Graves' patients did.

Documented time point: newly diagnosed GD, antithyroid drugs for less than 3 months. Preparation of the TCR library used RNA extracted from PBMCs. The EDTA tubes were filled with about 10 milliliters of drawn peripheral blood. This clonotype was seen at least ten times. Its specificity is not known. The authors built TCR beta libraries using iRepertoire HTBI primers and Arm-PCR of CDR3 regions. TCRdb used MiXCR to reprocess the multiplex PCR reads, holding one entry per CDR3 protein. The profile shows 550,000 or so distinct CDR3 sequences, around 12% of them singletons. These data were also reused for a study on T cells in Graves' hyperthyroidism and ophthalmopathy. That work contributes: The study left out patients who had uncontrolled infection, other autoimmune disease, pregnancy or lactation.

The sequencing used peripheral blood mononuclear cells (PBMCs), collected at new diagnosis, from a patient treated with antithyroid drugs. The receptor comes from a woman aged 30 to 39 with Graves disease.

The CDR3 sequence is CASSQTGLGTFNEQFF. Here the CDR3 DNA reads TGCGCCAGCAGCCAAACGGGGCTCGGGACGTTTAATGAGCAGTTCTTC. This sequence joins TRBV4-1 and TRBJ2-1; D may match TRBD1 or TRBD2 (5 bases each). Trimming took off 2 bases at V and 7 bases at J, with 18 bases between the two ends. The CDR3 consists of 16 residues. CDR1 is MGHRA, CDR2 YSYEKL, per germline.